The 18 T cell receptor beta chains presented below share a single source sample, sequenced in a study of radiotherapy plus CTLA-4 blockade in lung cancer. The repertoire was sequenced with immunoSEQ multiplex PCR; TCRdb's copy has only in-frame clones and lacks some. The sample carries about 91,000 clones, about three quarters recorded once. The sample was peripheral blood, taken from a patient treated with radiotherapy plus ipilimumab. These receptors were obtained from a human donor with non-small cell lung cancer that progressed on radiotherapy plus ipilimumab.

CDR3 in DNA: TGTGCCAGCAGCGTAGAAGGACGGTTTACCTATAATTCACCCCTCCACTTT. It is translated as CASSVEGRFTYNSPLHF. This sequence joins TRBV9 and TRBJ1-6; D gene ambiguous. This CDR3 contains 17 residues. Trimming took off 0 bases at V and 2 bases at J, with 12 bases between the two ends. CDR1 SGDLS and CDR2 YYNGEE come from the germline V gene.

This clone was seen only once. The rearrangement joins TRBV11-3 to TRBJ1-1; D not resolved. Trimming took off 5 bases at V and 0 bases at J, with 7 bases between the two ends. The germline V gene has CDR1 SGHNT and CDR2 YENEEA. The CDR3 has 13 residues. For the CDR3, the DNA is TGTGCCAGCAGCGCCGAATTGAACACTGAAGCTTTCTTT. It specifies CASSAELNTEAFF.

Within the sample, this clone is medium-sized. The rearrangement links TRBV28 to TRBJ2-7; no clear D. This CDR3 is 13 amino acids long. In germline, CDR1 is MDHEN, CDR2 SYDVKM. The ends were cut back, 11 bases at V and 2 bases at J, with 16 bases in the middle. CDR3 sequence reads: CASQRAVTYEQYF. CDR3 nucleotide sequence: TGTGCCTCCCAAAGGGCAGTCACCTACGAGCAGTACTTC.

This clone has only one observation. The gene calls are TRBV7-2 and TRBJ2-7; a possible D gene is TRBD1 (5 bases). CDR1 SGHTA and CDR2 FQGNSA come from the germline V gene. The CDR3 has 13 residues. V lost 7 bases and J 2 bases, leaving 12 bases between the germline ends. CDR3: CASTQGHPYEQYF. In DNA, the CDR3 is TGTGCCAGCACCCAAGGACACCCCTACGAGCAGTACTTC.

The CDR3 loop is CSAPSGGSYNEQFF. DNA of the CDR3: TGCAGCGCCCCTAGCGGGGGCTCCTACAATGAGCAGTTCTTC. The chain has TRBV29-1 and TRBJ2-1, with 10 bases fitting TRBD2. The CDR3 has 14 residues. Trimming cost V 7 bases and J 0 bases; bases outside gene matches: 3. Per germline, CDR1 SQVTM and CDR2 ANQGSEA.

The gene calls are TRBV10-3 and TRBJ1-2; D remains unclear. The CDR3 has 15 residues. The V and J ends lost 0 bases and 1 base respectively, with 9 bases between them. Germline V gives CDR1 ENHRY, CDR2 SYGVKD. The CDR3 is CAISESVEGNYGYTF. CDR3 sequence (DNA): TGTGCCATCAGTGAGTCAGTAGAGGGTAACTATGGCTACACCTTC.

The chain employs TRBV5-4 and TRBJ2-5; TRBD2 is a possible D gene (6 bases). The CDR3 is 14 residues long. Germline V gene data show CDR1 as SGHNT and CDR2 as YYREEE (reference sequence). With 0 bases removed from V and 5 bases from J, the gap between germline ends came to 11 bases. This chain's CDR3 is CASSLGLDGETQYF. For the CDR3, the DNA is TGTGCCAGCAGCTTGGGACTAGACGGGGAGACCCAGTACTTC.

This chain connects TRBV7-3 to TRBJ2-6, with 7 nucleotides matching TRBD2. Per the germline V gene, CDR1 is SGHTA and CDR2 is FQGTGA. The CDR3 covers 16 residues. With V trimmed by 5 bases and J by 0 bases, 4 bases remained unmatched. The CDR3 DNA reads TGTGCCAGCAGCCCAGGGACTATCTCTGGGGCCAACGTCCTGACTTTC. It is translated as CASSPGTISGANVLTF.

This clone was counted a few times. The sample holds other DNA sequences that translate to the same CDR3. The chain is built from TRBV18 and TRBJ1-5; D unclear. Between the trimmed V and J ends, which lost 1 base and 2 bases, there was a span of 6 bases. Germline V gene data show CDR1 as KGHSH and CDR2 as LQKENI. The CDR3 totals 14 residues. The CDR3 region is CASSPLSGNQPQHF. CDR3 nucleotides: TGTGCCAGCTCACCACTTAGCGGCAATCAGCCCCAGCATTTT.

This clone came up once. The V and J genes are TRBV5-1 and TRBJ2-5; 9 nucleotides align to TRBD1. The V gene end was trimmed by 0 bases and the J gene end by 5 bases; junction bases not matched to a gene: 11. In germline, CDR1 is SGHRS, CDR2 YFSETQ. The CDR3 totals 17 residues. CDR3 region: CASSLGRTGGAWETQYF. CDR3 DNA: TGCGCCAGCAGCTTGGGGCGAACAGGGGGCGCGTGGGAGACCCAGTACTTC.

The table lists this clone with a count of one. The chain is built from TRBV27 and TRBJ2-1; D not resolved. Trimming took off 6 bases at V and 4 bases at J, with 10 bases between the two ends. The CDR3 is made up of 13 amino acids. The germline V gene has CDR1 MNHEY and CDR2 SMNVEV (reference sequence). In DNA, the CDR3 is TGTGCCAGCAGCCTGGACGAATACAATGAGCAGTTCTTC. Its protein product is CASSLDEYNEQFF.

This chain joins TRBV10-2 and TRBJ1-1, with D hard to call. Germline-derived CDR1 and CDR2 are WSHSY and SAAADI. The ends were cut back, 6 bases at V and 3 bases at J, with 14 bases in the middle. This CDR3 region has 14 residues. CDR3 coding DNA: TGCGCCAGCAGGGGTTACCGGGGTTACACTGAAGCTTTCTTT. It encodes CASRGYRGYTEAFF.

This clone has more than one count but fewer than ten. The chain recombines TRBV28 with TRBJ2-7; D unclear. The germline V and J ends were trimmed by 7 bases and 2 bases, with 15 bases remaining between them. This CDR3 is 14 amino acids long. Germline V gives CDR1 MDHEN, CDR2 SYDVKM. CDR3 DNA: TGTGCCAGCACTCCCCGGACCGAAGCCTACGAGCAGTACTTC. It specifies CASTPRTEAYEQYF.

The chain carries TRBV27 and TRBJ1-2; weak D call: TRBD1 (5 bases). The CDR3 length is 14 residues. V lost 5 bases to trimming and J lost 5 bases, with 15 bases between them. CDR1 and CDR2 from the germline V gene are MNHEY and SMNVEV (reference sequence). CDR3 region: CASSGDAGRYGYTF. The CDR3 coding sequence is TGTGCCAGCAGTGGGGACGCAGGGCGATATGGCTACACCTTC.

This sequence joins TRBV5-6 and TRBJ2-1; D is unclear. The CDR3 runs to 15 residues. Germline assignment: CDR1 SGHDT and CDR2 YYEEEE. V was pared by 4 bases and J by 3 bases, with 14 bases between. CDR3 in amino acids: CASSLPSGDYNEQFF. Written as DNA, the CDR3 is TGTGCCAGCAGCCTCCCTTCCGGAGACTACAATGAGCAGTTCTTC.

This chain connects TRBV10-3 to TRBJ1-2, with a weak D call TRBD1 (5 bases). Trimming took off 3 bases at V and 5 bases at J, with 7 bases between the two ends. CDR3 length: 12 amino acids. Looked up from germline, CDR1 is ENHRY and CDR2 is SYGVKD. CDR3 nucleotides: TGTGCCATCAGTGAAGCAGGGTATGGCTACACCTTC. Translation: CAISEAGYGYTF.

The sample holds a few counts of this clone. This chain connects TRBV29-1 to TRBJ1-2, with D unresolved. With 4 bases removed from V and 0 bases from J, the gap between germline ends came to 9 bases. Per germline, CDR1 SQVTM and CDR2 ANQGSEA. The CDR3 has 13 amino acids. The CDR3 spells CSVASRANYGYTF. In nucleotides, the CDR3 is TGCAGCGTTGCTAGTCGTGCTAACTATGGCTACACCTTC. The whole variable domain, filled in from reference TRBV29-1 and TRBJ1-2, reads SAVISQKPSRDICQRGTSLTIQCQVDSQVTMMFWYRQQPGQSLTLIATANQGSEATYESGFVIDKFPISRPNLTFSTLTVSNMSPEDSSIYLCSVASRANYGYTFGSGTRLTVV.

CDR3 coding DNA: TGTGCCAGCAGTTCCTGGGGACAGTCCTCCCCACTTACCTACTCCGGGGAGCTGTTTTTT. Protein product: CASSSWGQSSPLTYSGELFF. The chain joins TRBV28 to TRBJ2-2, with 7 nucleotides matching TRBD1. Germline loops: CDR1 MDHEN, CDR2 SYDVKM. V trimming: 4 bases; J trimming: 6 bases; junction bases outside the gene matches: 23. The length of the CDR3 is 20 residues.